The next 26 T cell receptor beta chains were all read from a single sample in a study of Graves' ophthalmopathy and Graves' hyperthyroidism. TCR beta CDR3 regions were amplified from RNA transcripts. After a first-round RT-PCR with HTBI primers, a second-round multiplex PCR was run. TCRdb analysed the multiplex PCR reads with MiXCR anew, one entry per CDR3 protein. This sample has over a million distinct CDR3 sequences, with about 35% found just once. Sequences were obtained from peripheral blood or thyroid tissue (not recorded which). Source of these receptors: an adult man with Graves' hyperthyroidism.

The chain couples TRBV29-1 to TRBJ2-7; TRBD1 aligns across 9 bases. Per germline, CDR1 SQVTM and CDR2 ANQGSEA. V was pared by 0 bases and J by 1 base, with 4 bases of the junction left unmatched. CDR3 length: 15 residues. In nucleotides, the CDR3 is TGCAGCGTTGAAGAGGACAGGGGACGATCCTACGAGCAGTACTTC. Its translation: CSVEEDRGRSYEQYF.

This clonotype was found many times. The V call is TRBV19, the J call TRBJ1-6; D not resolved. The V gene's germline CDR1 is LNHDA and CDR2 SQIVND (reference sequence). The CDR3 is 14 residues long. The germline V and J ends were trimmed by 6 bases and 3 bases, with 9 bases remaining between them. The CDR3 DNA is TGTGCCAGTAGGGTCTCGAGCTATAATTCACCCCTCCACTTT. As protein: CASRVSSYNSPLHF.

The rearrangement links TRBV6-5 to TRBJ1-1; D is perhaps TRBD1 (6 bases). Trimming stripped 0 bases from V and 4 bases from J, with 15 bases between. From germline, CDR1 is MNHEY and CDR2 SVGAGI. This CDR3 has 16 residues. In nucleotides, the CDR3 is TGTGCCAGCAGTTACTCGATTGGGGGCTCGGGCACTGAAGCTTTCTTT. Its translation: CASSYSIGGSGTEAFF.

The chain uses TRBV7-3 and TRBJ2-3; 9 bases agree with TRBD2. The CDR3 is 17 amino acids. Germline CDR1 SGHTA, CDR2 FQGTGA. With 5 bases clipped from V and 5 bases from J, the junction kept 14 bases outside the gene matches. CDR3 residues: CASSPRGGAGGQDTQYF. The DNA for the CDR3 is TGTGCCAGCAGCCCCCGGGGTGGAGCGGGAGGCCAAGATACGCAGTATTTT.

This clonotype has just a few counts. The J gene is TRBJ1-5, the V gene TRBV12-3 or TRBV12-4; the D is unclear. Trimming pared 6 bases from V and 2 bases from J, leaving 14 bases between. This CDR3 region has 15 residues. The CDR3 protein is CASRRDGIGNQPQHF. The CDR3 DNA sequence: TGTGCCAGCAGAAGAGACGGGATAGGCAATCAGCCCCAGCATTTT.

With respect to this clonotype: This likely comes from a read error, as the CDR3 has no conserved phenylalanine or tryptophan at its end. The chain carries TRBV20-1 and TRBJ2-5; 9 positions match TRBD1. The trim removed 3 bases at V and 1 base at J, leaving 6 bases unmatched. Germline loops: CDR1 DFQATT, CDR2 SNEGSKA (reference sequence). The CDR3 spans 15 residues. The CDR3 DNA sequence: TGCAGTGCTAGCAGACAGGGGGGCCCCCAAGAGACCCAGTACCTC. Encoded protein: CSASRQGGPQETQYL.

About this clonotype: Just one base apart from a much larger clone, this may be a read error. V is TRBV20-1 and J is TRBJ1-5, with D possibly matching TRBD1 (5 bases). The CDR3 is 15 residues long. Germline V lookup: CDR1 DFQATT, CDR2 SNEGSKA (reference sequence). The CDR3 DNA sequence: TGCAGTGCTAGAGAGGGGGGGAGTAGCAATCAGCCCCATCATTTT. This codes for CSAREGGSSNQPHHF.

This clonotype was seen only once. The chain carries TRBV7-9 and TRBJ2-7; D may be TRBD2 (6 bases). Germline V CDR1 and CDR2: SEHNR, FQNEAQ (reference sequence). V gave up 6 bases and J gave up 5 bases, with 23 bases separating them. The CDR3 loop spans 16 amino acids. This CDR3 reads CASSFWDSGVPDEQYF. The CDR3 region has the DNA TGTGCCAGCAGTTTTTGGGACTCAGGAGTCCCAGACGAGCAGTACTTC.

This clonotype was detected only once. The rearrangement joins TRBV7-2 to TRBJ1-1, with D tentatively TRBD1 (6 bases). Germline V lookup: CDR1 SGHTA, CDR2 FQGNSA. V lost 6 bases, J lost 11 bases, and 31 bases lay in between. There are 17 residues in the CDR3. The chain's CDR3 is CASSAQPGTGAQGRAFF. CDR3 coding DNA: TGTGCCAGCAGTGCCCAACCCGGGACGGGGGCGCAAGGTCGGGCTTTCTTT.

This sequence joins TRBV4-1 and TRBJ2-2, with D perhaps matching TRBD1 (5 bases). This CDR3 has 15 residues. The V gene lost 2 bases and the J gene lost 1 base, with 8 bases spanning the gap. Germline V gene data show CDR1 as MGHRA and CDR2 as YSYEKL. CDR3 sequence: CASSQSDRNTGELFF. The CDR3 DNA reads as TGCGCCAGCAGCCAAAGCGACAGGAACACCGGGGAGCTGTTTTTT.

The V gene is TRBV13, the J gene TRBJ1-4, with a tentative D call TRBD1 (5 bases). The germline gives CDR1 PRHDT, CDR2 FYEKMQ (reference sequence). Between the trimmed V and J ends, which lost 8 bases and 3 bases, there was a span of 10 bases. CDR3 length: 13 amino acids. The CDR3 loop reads CASRRQPNEKLFF. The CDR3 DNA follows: TGTGCCAGCCGACGACAGCCTAATGAAAAACTGTTTTTT.

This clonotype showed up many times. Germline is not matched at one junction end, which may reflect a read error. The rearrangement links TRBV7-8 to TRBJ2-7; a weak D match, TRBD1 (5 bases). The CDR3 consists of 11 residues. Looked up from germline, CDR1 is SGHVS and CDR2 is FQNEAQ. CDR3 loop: CASSLANLQVF. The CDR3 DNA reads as TGTGCCAGCAGCTTAGCGAACCTACAGGTTTTC.

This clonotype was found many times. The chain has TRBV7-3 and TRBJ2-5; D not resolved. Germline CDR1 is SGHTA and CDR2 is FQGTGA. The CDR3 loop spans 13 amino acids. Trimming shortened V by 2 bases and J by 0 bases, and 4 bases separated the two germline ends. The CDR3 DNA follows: TGTGCCAGCAGCTTAGATTACCAAGAGACCCAGTACTTC. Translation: CASSLDYQETQYF.

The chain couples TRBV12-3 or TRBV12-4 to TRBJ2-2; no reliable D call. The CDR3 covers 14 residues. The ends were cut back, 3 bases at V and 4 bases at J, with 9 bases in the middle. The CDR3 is CASSFKAFTGELFF. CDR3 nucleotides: TGTGCCAGCAGTTTTAAGGCGTTCACCGGGGAGCTGTTTTTT.

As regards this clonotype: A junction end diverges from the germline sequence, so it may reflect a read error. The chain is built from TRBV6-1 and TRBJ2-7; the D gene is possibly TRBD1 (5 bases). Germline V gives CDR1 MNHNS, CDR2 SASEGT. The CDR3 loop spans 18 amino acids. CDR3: CAISESRHSRVLINEQYF. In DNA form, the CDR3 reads TGTGCCATCAGTGAGAGTAGACACTCCAGGGTTCTTATTAACGAGCAGTACTTC.

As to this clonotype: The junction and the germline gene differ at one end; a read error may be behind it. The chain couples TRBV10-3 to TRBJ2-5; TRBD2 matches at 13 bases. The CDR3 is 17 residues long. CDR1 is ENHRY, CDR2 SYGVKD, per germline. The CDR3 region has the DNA TGTGCCAGCAGTTACTTACCTGGACTAGCGGGAGCAGAGACCCAGTACTTC. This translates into CASSYLPGLAGAETQYF.

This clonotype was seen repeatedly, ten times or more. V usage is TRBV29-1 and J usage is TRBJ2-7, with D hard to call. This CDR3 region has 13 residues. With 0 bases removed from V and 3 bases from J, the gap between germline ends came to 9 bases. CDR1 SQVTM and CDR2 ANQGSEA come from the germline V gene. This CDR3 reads CSVEEGLNYEQYF. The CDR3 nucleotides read TGCAGCGTTGAAGAAGGGTTGAACTACGAGCAGTACTTC.

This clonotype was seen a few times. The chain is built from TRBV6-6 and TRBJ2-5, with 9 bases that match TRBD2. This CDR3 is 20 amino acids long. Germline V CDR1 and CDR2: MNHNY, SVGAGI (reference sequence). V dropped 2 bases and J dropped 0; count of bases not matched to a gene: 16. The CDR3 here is CASSYPGLLAGFRYQETQYF. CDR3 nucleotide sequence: TGTGCCAGCAGTTACCCAGGATTGCTAGCGGGGTTTCGATACCAAGAGACCCAGTACTTC.

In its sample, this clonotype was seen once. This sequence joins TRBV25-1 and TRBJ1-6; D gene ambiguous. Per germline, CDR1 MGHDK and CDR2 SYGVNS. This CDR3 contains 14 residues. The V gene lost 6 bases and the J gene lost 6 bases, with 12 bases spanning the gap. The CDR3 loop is CASSSDLSNSPLHF. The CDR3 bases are TGTGCCAGCAGCTCAGACTTGAGTAATTCACCCCTCCACTTT.

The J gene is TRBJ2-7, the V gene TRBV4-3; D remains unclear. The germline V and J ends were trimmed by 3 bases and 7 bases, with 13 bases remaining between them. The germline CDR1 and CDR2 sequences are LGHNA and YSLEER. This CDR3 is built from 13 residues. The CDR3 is CASSHHPDVEQYF. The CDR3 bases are TGCGCCAGCAGCCACCATCCGGACGTGGAGCAGTACTTC.

The CDR3 reads CASSQVGAEQETQYF. The CDR3 DNA reads as TGTGCCAGCAGCCAAGTTGGGGCCGAACAAGAGACCCAGTACTTC. The V call is TRBV9, the J call TRBJ2-5; tentatively, D is TRBD1 (5 bases). V lost 4 bases and J lost 2, with 15 bases in between. Germline V gives CDR1 SGDLS, CDR2 YYNGEE. The CDR3 consists of 15 residues.

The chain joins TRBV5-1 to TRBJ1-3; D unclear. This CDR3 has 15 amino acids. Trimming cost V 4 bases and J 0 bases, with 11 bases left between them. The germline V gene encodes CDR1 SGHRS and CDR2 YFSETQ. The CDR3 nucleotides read TGCGCCAGCAGCCAAGGGCCCAGCTCTGGAAACACCATATATTTT. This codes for CASSQGPSSGNTIYF.

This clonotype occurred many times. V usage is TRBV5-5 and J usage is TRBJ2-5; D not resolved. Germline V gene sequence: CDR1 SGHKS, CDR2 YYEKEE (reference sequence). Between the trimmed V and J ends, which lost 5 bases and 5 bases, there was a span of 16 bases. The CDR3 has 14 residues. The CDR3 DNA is TGTGCCAGCAGATTACAAACAGTGGGGGAGACCCAGTACTTC. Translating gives CASRLQTVGETQYF.

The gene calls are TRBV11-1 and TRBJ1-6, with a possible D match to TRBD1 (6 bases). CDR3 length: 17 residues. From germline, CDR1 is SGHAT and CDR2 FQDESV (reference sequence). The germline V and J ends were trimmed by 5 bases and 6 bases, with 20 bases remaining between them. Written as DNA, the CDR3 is TGTGCCAGCAGCCAAGCTCCGATGGGACACCTTAATTCACCCCTCCACTTT. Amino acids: CASSQAPMGHLNSPLHF.

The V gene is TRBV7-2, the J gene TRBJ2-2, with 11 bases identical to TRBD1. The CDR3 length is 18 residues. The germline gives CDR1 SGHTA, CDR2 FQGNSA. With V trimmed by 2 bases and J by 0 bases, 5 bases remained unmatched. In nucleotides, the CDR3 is TGTGCCAGCAGCTTAACGTGGACAGGGGGCGCGAACACCGGGGAGCTGTTTTTT. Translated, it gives CASSLTWTGGANTGELFF. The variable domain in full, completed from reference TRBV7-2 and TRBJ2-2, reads GAGVSQSPSNKVTEKGKDVELRCDPISGHTALYWYRQSLGQGLEFLIYFQGNSAPDKSGLPSDRFSAERTGGSVSTLTIQRTQQEDSAVYLCASSLTWTGGANTGELFFGEGSRLTVL.

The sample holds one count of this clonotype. The CDR3 reads CSVVDPGAGQETQYF. CDR3 coding DNA: TGCAGCGTCGTGGACCCCGGGGCTGGACAAGAGACCCAGTACTTC. This chain connects TRBV29-1 to TRBJ2-5; either TRBD1 or TRBD2 may supply D (5 bases each). This CDR3 contains 15 residues. Per the germline V gene, CDR1 is SQVTM and CDR2 is ANQGSEA. V lost 6 bases and J lost 2, with 19 bases in between.